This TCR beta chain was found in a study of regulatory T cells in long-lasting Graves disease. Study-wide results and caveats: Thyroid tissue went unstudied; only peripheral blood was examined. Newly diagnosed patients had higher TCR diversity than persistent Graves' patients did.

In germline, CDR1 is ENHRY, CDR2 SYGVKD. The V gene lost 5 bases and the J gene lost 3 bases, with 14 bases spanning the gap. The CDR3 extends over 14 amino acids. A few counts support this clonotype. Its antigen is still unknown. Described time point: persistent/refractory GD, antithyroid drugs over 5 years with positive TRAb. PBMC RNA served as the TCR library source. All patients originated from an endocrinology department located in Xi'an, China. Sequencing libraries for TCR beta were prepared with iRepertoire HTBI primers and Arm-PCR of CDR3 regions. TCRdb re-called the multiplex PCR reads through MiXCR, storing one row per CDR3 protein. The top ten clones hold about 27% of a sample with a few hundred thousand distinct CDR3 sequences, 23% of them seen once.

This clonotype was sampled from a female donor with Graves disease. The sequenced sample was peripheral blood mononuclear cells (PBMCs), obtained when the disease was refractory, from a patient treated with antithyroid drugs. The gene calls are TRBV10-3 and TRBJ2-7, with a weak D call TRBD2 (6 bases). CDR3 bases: TGTGCCATCAGTAACCCAGCCGGGAGCTACGAGCAGTACTTC. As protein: CAISNPAGSYEQYF.